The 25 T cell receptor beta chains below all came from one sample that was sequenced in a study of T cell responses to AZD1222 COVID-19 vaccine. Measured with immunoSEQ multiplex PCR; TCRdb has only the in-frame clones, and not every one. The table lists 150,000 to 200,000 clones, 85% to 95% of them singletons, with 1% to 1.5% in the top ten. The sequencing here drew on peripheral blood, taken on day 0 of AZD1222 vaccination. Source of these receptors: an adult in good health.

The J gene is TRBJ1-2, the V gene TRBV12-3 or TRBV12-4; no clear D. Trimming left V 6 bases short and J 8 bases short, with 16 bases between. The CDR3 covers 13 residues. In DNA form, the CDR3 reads TGTGCCAGCAGCCGAGTTGGGGATTACGGCTACACCTTC. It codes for CASSRVGDYGYTF.

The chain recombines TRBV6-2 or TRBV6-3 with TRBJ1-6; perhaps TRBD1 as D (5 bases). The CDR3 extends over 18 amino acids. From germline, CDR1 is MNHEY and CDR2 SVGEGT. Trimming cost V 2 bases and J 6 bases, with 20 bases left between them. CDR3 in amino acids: CASSYPFSEGVSNSPLHF. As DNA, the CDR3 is TGTGCCAGCAGTTACCCCTTCTCGGAAGGGGTTTCTAATTCACCCCTCCACTTT.

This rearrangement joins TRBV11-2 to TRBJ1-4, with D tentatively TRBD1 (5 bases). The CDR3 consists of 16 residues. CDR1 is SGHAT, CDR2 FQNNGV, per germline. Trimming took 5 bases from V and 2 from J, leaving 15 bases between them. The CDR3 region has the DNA TGTGCCAGCAGCCAAAGCTGGGGGAAGACTAATGAAAAACTGTTTTTT. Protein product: CASSQSWGKTNEKLFF.

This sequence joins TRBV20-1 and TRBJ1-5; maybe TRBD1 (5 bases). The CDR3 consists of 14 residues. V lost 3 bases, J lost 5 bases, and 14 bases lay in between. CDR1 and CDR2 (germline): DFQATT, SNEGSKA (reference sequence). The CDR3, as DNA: TGCAGTGCTAGTGAGGGGAGCTTCGATCAGCCCCAGCATTTT. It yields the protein CSASEGSFDQPQHF.

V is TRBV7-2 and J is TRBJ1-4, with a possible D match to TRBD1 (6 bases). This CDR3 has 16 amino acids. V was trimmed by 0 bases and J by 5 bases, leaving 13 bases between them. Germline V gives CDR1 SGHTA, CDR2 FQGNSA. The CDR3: CASSLALQGGNEKLFF. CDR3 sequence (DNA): TGTGCCAGCAGCTTAGCGCTACAGGGAGGAAATGAAAAACTGTTTTTT.

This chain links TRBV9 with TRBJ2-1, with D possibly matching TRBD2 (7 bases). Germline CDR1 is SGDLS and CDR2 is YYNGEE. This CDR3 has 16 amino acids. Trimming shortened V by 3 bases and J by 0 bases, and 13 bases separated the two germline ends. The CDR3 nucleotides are TGTGCCAGCAGCGCCCCGGGGGGCCACTCCTACAATGAGCAGTTCTTC. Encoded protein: CASSAPGGHSYNEQFF.

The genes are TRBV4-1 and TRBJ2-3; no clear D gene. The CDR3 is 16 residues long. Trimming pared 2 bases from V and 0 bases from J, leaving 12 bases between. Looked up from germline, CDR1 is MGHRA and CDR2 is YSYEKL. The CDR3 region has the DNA TGCGCCAGCAGCCAAATGAACCACGCTAGCACAGATACGCAGTATTTT. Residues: CASSQMNHASTDTQYF.

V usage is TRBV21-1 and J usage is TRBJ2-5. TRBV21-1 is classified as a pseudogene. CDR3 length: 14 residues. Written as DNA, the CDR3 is TGTGCCAGCGGGGGGCAGGGAAAACAAGAGACCCAGTACTTC. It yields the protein CASGGQGKQETQYF.

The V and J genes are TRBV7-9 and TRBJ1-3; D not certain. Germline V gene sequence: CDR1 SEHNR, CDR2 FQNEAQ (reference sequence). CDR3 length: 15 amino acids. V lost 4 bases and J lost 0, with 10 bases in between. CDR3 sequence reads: CASSYWRFSGNTIYF. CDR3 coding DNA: TGTGCCAGCAGCTATTGGAGGTTCTCTGGAAACACCATATATTTT.

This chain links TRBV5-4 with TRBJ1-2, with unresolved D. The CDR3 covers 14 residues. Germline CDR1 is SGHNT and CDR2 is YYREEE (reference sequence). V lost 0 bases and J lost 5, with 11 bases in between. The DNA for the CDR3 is TGTGCCAGCAGCTTGGATCCCGGCCTTTATGGCTACACCTTC. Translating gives CASSLDPGLYGYTF. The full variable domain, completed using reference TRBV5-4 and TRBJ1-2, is ETGVTQSPTHLIKTRGQQVTLRCSSQSGHNTVSWYQQALGQGPQFIFQYYREEENGRGNFPPRFSGLQFPNYSSELNVNALELDDSALYLCASSLDPGLYGYTFGSGTRLTVV.

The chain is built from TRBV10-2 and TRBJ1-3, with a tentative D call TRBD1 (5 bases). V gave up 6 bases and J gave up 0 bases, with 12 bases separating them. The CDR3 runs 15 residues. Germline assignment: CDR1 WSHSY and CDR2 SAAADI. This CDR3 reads CASRPGQDSGNTIYF. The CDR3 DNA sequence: TGCGCCAGCAGACCTGGACAAGACTCTGGAAACACCATATATTTT.

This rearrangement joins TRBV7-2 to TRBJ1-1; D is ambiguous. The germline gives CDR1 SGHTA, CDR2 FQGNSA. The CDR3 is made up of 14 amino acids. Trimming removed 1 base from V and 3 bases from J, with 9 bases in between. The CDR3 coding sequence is TGTGCCAGCAGCTTAGTGGGTCCGGACACTGAAGCTTTCTTT. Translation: CASSLVGPDTEAFF. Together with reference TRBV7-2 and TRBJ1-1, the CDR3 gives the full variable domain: GAGVSQSPSNKVTEKGKDVELRCDPISGHTALYWYRQSLGQGLEFLIYFQGNSAPDKSGLPSDRFSAERTGGSVSTLTIQRTQQEDSAVYLCASSLVGPDTEAFFGQGTRLTVV.

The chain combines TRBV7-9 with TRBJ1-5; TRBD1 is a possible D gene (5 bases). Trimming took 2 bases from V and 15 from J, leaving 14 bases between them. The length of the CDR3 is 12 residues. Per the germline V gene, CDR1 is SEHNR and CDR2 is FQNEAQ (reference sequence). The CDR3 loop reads CASSLRGVDWHF. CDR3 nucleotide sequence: TGTGCCAGCAGCTTAAGAGGGGTCGACTGGCATTTT.

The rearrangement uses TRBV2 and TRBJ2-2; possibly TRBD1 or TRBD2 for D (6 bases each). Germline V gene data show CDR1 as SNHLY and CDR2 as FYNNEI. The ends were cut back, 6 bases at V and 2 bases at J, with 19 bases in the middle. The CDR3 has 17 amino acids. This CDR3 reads CASSARSGGGNTGELFF. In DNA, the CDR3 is TGTGCCAGCAGCGCCCGGTCCGGGGGCGGTAACACCGGGGAGCTGTTTTTT.

CDR3 DNA: TGTGCCAGTAGTATACAAGGGACTGCCAGTAACACTGAAGCTTTCTTT. Its protein is CASSIQGTASNTEAFF. The chain employs TRBV19 and TRBJ1-1; D possibly corresponds to TRBD1 (5 bases). CDR1 is LNHDA, CDR2 SQIVND, per germline (reference sequence). The germline V and J ends were trimmed by 2 bases and 2 bases, with 15 bases remaining between them. This CDR3 contains 16 residues.

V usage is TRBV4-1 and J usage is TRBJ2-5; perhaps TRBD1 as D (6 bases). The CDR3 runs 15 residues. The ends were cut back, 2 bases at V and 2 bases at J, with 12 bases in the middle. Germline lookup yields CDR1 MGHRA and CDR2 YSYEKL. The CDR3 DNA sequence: TGCGCCAGCAGCCAAACGTTCCAGGGGCAAGAGACCCAGTACTTC. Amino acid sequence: CASSQTFQGQETQYF.

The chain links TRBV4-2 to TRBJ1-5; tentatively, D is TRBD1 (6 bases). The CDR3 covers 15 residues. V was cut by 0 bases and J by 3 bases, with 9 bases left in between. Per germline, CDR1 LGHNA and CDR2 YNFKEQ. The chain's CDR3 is CASSQDGQFNQPQHF. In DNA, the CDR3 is TGTGCCAGCAGCCAAGACGGACAGTTCAATCAGCCCCAGCATTTT.

CDR3 sequence (DNA): TGTGCCAGCAGCCGAGGACTAGCGGGGGGGCAGGATACGCAGTATTTT. The encoded protein is CASSRGLAGGQDTQYF. The rearrangement uses TRBV3-1 (or the pseudogene TRBV3-2) and TRBJ2-3; 15 bases are shared with TRBD2. The CDR3 sequence is 16 residues long. V shed 4 bases, J shed 6 bases, and the junction held 5 bases outside the gene matches. From germline, CDR1 is LGHDT and CDR2 YNNKEL (reference sequence).

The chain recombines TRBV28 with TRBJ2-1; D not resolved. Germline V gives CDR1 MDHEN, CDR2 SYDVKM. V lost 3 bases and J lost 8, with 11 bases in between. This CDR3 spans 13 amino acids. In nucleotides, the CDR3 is TGTGCCAGCAGTTTGGCGCCAGCCGATGAGCAGTTCTTC. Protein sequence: CASSLAPADEQFF.

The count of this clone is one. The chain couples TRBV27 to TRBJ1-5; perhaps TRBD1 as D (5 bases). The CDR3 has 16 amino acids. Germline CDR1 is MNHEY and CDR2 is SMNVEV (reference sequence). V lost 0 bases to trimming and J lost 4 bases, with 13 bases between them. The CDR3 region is CASSLSGGTRNQPQHF. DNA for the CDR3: TGTGCCAGCAGTTTATCGGGGGGGACGAGGAATCAGCCCCAGCATTTT.

In DNA, the CDR3 is TGTGCCAGCAGCCCCCGGGACCGGTTTCAGCCCCAGCATTTT. Amino acid sequence: CASSPRDRFQPQHF. The chain has TRBV6-6 and TRBJ1-5; tentatively, D is TRBD1 (5 bases). The CDR3 loop spans 14 amino acids. Germline lookup yields CDR1 MNHNY and CDR2 SVGAGI (reference sequence). V shed 6 bases and J shed 6 bases, with 15 bases lying between them.

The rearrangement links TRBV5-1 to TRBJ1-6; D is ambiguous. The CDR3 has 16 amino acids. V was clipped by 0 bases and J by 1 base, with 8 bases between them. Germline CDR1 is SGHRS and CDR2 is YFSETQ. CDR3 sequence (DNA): TGCGCCAGCAGCTTGGTGTCGGGATCCTATAATTCACCCCTCCACTTT. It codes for CASSLVSGSYNSPLHF.

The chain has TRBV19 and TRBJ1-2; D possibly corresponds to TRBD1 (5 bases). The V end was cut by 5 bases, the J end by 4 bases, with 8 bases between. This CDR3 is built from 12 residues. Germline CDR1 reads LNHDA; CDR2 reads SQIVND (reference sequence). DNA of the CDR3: TGTGCCAGTAGTCCCCAGGGCTATGGCTACACCTTC. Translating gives CASSPQGYGYTF.

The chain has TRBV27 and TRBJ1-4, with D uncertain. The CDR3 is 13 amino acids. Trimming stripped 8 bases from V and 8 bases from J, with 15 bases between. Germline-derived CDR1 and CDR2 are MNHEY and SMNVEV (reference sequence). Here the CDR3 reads CASQGSGSEKLFF. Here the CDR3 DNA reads TGTGCCAGCCAAGGGTCAGGCTCGGAAAAACTGTTTTTT.

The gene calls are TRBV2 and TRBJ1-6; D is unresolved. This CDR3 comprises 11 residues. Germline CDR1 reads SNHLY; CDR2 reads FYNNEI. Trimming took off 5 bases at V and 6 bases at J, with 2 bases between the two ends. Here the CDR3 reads CASSLNSPLHF. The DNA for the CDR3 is TGTGCCAGCAGTCTTAATTCACCCCTCCACTTT.